These T cell receptor beta chains were read from a single sample in a study of technical replicates of blood from a handful of donors. The assay was immunoSEQ multiplex PCR, and TCRdb's table has in-frame clones only and misses some. The table lists 85,000 to 90,000 clones, roughly 90% of them singletons, with under 0.3% in the top ten. The sequencing input was T cells isolated from PBMCs. The receptors were gathered from a human donor in good health. CDR3s include the opening cysteine and the closing phenylalanine or tryptophan. D genes are given only for firm matches. Size values are once, few and many counts, or a class for expanded clones, and some rows have none.

size: -; V: TRBV5-1; J: TRBJ1-2; D: -; DNA: TGCGCCAGCAGCCCCCCCGGCGGAACAGGTAGTCGGTATGGCTACACCTTC; CDR3: CASSPPGGTGSRYGYTF
size: -; V: TRBV7-9; J: TRBJ2-2; D: TRBD1; DNA: TGTGCCAGCAGCTTAATCCGGACAGGGGGTGCCGGGGAGCTGTTTTTT; CDR3: CASSLIRTGGAGELFF
size: -; V: TRBV6-1; J: TRBJ1-2; D: TRBD1; DNA: TGTGCCAGCAGTGCGGGACAGTTATATGGCTACACCTTC; CDR3: CASSAGQLYGYTF
size: -; V: TRBV7-9; J: TRBJ2-7; D: TRBD1; DNA: TGTGCCAGCAGCTCCCTACAGGGGAACTACTACGAGCAGTACTTC; CDR3: CASSSLQGNYYEQYF
size: -; V: TRBV18; J: TRBJ1-2; D: -; DNA: TGTGCCAGCTCACCACAACAGGATCGCTACACCTTC; CDR3: CASSPQQDRYTF
size: -; V: TRBV7-6; J: TRBJ1-2; D: TRBD1; DNA: TGTGCCAGCAGCTTAGAAGGACAGGCGCCCTATGGCTACACCTTC; CDR3: CASSLEGQAPYGYTF
size: -; V: TRBV4-1; J: TRBJ2-7; D: -; DNA: TGCGCCAGCAGCAAAACCCTAGGGGACGAGCAGTACTTC; CDR3: CASSKTLGDEQYF
size: -; V: TRBV11-3; J: TRBJ2-3; D: TRBD2; DNA: TGTGCCAGCAGCGTTACCGGGGGGGCCTCAGATACGCAGTATTTT; CDR3: CASSVTGGASDTQYF
size: once; V: TRBV29-1; J: TRBJ2-2; D: TRBD1; DNA: TGCAGCGCGAATCGGGACAGGAACACCGGGGAGCTGTTTTTT; CDR3: CSANRDRNTGELFF
size: -; V: TRBV11-1; J: TRBJ2-1; D: TRBD2; DNA: TGTGCCAGCAGCCGCGGGGGGGCCTCCTACAATGAGCAGTTCTTC; CDR3: CASSRGGASYNEQFF
size: once; V: TRBV27; J: TRBJ2-7; D: TRBD2; DNA: TGTGCCAGCAGTTCCCCACTAGCGGGACACGAGCAGTACTTC; CDR3: CASSSPLAGHEQYF
size: -; V: TRBV4-1; J: TRBJ2-3; D: -; DNA: TGCGCCAGCGATGCCCGGGGAAGCTTTGCAGATACGCAGTATTTT; CDR3: CASDARGSFADTQYF
size: few; V: TRBV7-9; J: TRBJ2-7; D: TRBD1; DNA: TGTGCCAGCAGCCATAGCTCGGGACAGGGTAGGACCTACGAGCAGTACTTC; CDR3: CASSHSSGQGRTYEQYF
size: -; V: TRBV6-5; J: TRBJ1-2; D: TRBD1; DNA: TGTGCCAGCACTAGGGACAGGGGCTATGGCTACACCTTC; CDR3: CASTRDRGYGYTF
size: once; V: TRBV18; J: TRBJ1-5; D: -; DNA: TGTGCCAGCTCACACCCCTGGCTGGGTAGGGGCCAGCCCCAGCATTTT; CDR3: CASSHPWLGRGQPQHF
size: -; V: TRBV29-1; J: TRBJ2-1; D: TRBD2; DNA: TGCAGCGCGACGGGACTAGCGGGAGGGAAGGCCTACAATGAGCAGTTCTTC; CDR3: CSATGLAGGKAYNEQFF
size: -; V: TRBV27; J: TRBJ2-1; D: -; DNA: TGTGCCAGCAGTTCCCCCAGGGGGGCAGGCTACAATGAGCAGTTCTTC; CDR3: CASSSPRGAGYNEQFF
size: -; V: TRBV11-3; J: TRBJ2-7; D: TRBD2; DNA: TGTGCCAGCAGCTTAGCTAGCGGGGGGCCTGACGAGCAGTACTTC; CDR3: CASSLASGGPDEQYF
size: -; V: TRBV6-6; J: TRBJ2-7; D: TRBD2; DNA: TGTGCCAGCTCGAACCCTCCAGCGGGACGGATCTACGAGCAGTACTTC; CDR3: CASSNPPAGRIYEQYF
size: -; V: TRBV4-1; J: TRBJ2-7; D: TRBD1; DNA: TGCGCCAGCAGCCAGTCCGGGACAGGATCCTACGAGCAGTACTTC; CDR3: CASSQSGTGSYEQYF
size: -; V: TRBV19; J: TRBJ1-2; D: -; DNA: TGTGCCAGTACCCCGGACTGGATGGGTGGCTACACCTTC; CDR3: CASTPDWMGGYTF
size: -; V: TRBV28; J: TRBJ2-7; D: TRBD2; DNA: TGTGCCAGTCGGACTAGCGGGGGATCCTACGAGCAGTACTTC; CDR3: CASRTSGGSYEQYF
size: -; V: TRBV18; J: TRBJ1-2; D: TRBD1; DNA: TGTGCCAGCTCTCAGACAGGGGATCGGTATGGCTACACCTTC; CDR3: CASSQTGDRYGYTF
size: once; V: TRBV9; J: TRBJ2-2; D: TRBD2; DNA: TGTGCCAGCTCCCGTAGCGGGGGGGCGAGGGAGCTGTTTTTT; CDR3: CASSRSGGARELFF
size: -; V: TRBV2; J: TRBJ2-5; D: TRBD1; DNA: TGTGCCAGCAGTGAAGTGACCACAGGGGGCGATGCAGAGACCCAGTACTTC; CDR3: CASSEVTTGGDAETQYF
size: -; V: TRBV7-9; J: TRBJ2-3; D: TRBD1; DNA: TGTGCCAGCAGCACGCCCGGGACAGGGCTGTCTGATACGCAGTATTTT; CDR3: CASSTPGTGLSDTQYF
size: -; V: TRBV28; J: TRBJ2-1; D: TRBD2; DNA: TGTGCCAGCACCAAACCGGGGACTAGCGGGAGAAATGAGCAGTTCTTC; CDR3: CASTKPGTSGRNEQFF
size: -; V: TRBV12-5; J: TRBJ2-3; D: -; DNA: TGTGCTAGTGCTCTCGGGGGCACAGATACGCAGTATTTT; CDR3: CASALGGTDTQYF
size: -; V: TRBV6-1; J: TRBJ2-2; D: TRBD1; DNA: TGTGCCGGCTGCTGGACAGGGGGGGCCGGGGAGCTGTTTTTT; CDR3: CAGCWTGGAGELFF
size: -; V: TRBV27; J: TRBJ2-7; D: -; DNA: TGTGCCAGCAGTTTTCAGGGAGGAGGCGAGCAGTACTTC; CDR3: CASSFQGGGEQYF
size: once; V: TRBV29-1; J: TRBJ2-5; D: TRBD1; DNA: TGCAGCGTTGAAGAGGCCAGGGGGCAAGAGACCCAGTACTTC; CDR3: CSVEEARGQETQYF
size: -; V: TRBV5-4; J: TRBJ2-1; D: -; DNA: TGTGCCAGCAGCTTGGTGTGGACTCCCAACAATGAGCAGTTCTTC; CDR3: CASSLVWTPNNEQFF
size: -; V: TRBV5-1; J: TRBJ1-2; D: TRBD1; DNA: TGCGCCAGCAAGGACAGGGCCAACTATGGCTACACCTTC; CDR3: CASKDRANYGYTF
size: -; V: TRBV19; J: TRBJ1-1; D: TRBD1; DNA: TGTGCCAGTAGGACAGGGTTTCGGGACACTGAAGCTTTCTTT; CDR3: CASRTGFRDTEAFF
size: -; V: TRBV28; J: TRBJ1-5; D: -; DNA: TGTGCCAGCAAAGAAGGGGAAGGGTTTCAGCCCCAGCATTTT; CDR3: CASKEGEGFQPQHF
size: -; V: TRBV4-2; J: TRBJ2-4; D: -; DNA: TGTGCCAGCAGCCAAGGACGGGACTTAGCCAAAAACATTCAGTACTTC; CDR3: CASSQGRDLAKNIQYF
size: -; V: TRBV6-5; J: TRBJ2-7; D: -; DNA: TGTGCCAGCAGTTACTTCGGGGGGGCAGGGGGAAAGCAGTACTTC; CDR3: CASSYFGGAGGKQYF
size: -; V: TRBV7-9; J: TRBJ2-3; D: -; DNA: TGTGCCAGCAGCGCCCGGGGGGCCGGGACAGATACGCAGTATTTT; CDR3: CASSARGAGTDTQYF
size: -; V: TRBV7-9; J: TRBJ1-4; D: TRBD1; DNA: TGTGCCAGCAGCTTAGAGGGGGCCTCAAATGAAAAACTGTTTTTT; CDR3: CASSLEGASNEKLFF
size: few; V: TRBV4-1; J: TRBJ2-1; D: -; DNA: TGCGCCAGCAGCCATAACAATGAGCAGTTCTTC; CDR3: CASSHNNEQFF
size: -; V: TRBV28; J: TRBJ2-7; D: -; DNA: TGTGCCAGCAGCTTGGGGGGCTACGAGCAGTACTTC; CDR3: CASSLGGYEQYF
size: once; V: TRBV7-2; J: TRBJ2-7; D: TRBD1; DNA: TGTGCCAGCACCCTCCCAACGACAGGGAGTTACGAGCAGTACTTC; CDR3: CASTLPTTGSYEQYF
size: -; V: TRBV30; J: TRBJ1-3; D: -; DNA: TGTGCCTGGGAGAGAAGCCGCTCTGGAAACACCATATATTTT; CDR3: CAWERSRSGNTIYF
size: once; V: TRBV19; J: TRBJ2-7; D: -; DNA: TGTGCCAGTAGTTCCCTCGGCTACGAGCAGTACTTC; CDR3: CASSSLGYEQYF
size: -; V: TRBV18; J: TRBJ1-3; D: TRBD1; DNA: TGTGCCAGCTCCGCCGGGACAGGGGCCGGAAACACCATATATTTT; CDR3: CASSAGTGAGNTIYF
size: once; V: TRBV6-6; J: TRBJ2-7; D: -; DNA: TGTGCCAGCAGTTACTCCTGGCACGAGCAGTACTTC; CDR3: CASSYSWHEQYF
size: few; V: TRBV2; J: TRBJ1-5; D: TRBD1; DNA: TGTGCCAGCAGAGCAGGGACAGGGTGGAATCAGCCCCAGCATTTT; CDR3: CASRAGTGWNQPQHF